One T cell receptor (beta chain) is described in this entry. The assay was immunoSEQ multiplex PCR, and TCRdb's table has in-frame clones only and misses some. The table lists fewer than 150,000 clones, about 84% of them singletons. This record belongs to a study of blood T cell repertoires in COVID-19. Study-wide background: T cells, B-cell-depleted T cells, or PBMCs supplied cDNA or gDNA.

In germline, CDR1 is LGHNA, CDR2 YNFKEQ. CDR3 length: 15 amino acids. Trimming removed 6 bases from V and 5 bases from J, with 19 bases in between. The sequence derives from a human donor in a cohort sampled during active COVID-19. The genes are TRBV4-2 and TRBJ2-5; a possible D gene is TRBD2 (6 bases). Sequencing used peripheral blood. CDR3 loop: CASSPRDSKGETQYF. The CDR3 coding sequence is TGTGCCAGCAGTCCCCGGGACTCCAAGGGGGAGACCCAGTACTTC.